The clone carrying this T cell receptor beta chain was seen a handful of times. The antigen remains unidentified. This entry is derived from a study of lymphopenia after photon versus proton radiotherapy. Findings and caveats of the study: Survival link was tested only in deceased patients; proton benefit remains a possibility. Oligoclonal CD8+ Temra expansion after nadir drove photon patients' diversity drop.

Germline loops: CDR1 GTSNPN, CDR2 SVGIG (reference sequence). The V segment lost 5 bases and the J segment 0 bases; nucleotides outside the gene matches: 19. The CDR3 is made up of 19 amino acids. Assay used: immunoSEQ multiplex PCR; TCRdb lists only in-frame clones, some missing. The table lists 150,000 or so clones, about 85% of them singletons. The chain combines TRBV30 with TRBJ1-1, with 9 bases aligning to TRBD1. This receptor was obtained from a middle-aged man with gastric cancer. This material consisted of peripheral blood, taken from a patient treated with photon-based radiotherapy. The CDR3 DNA sequence: TGTGCCTGGTTAACCCGTCTACCGGGACAGGGAGGGGTGAACACTGAAGCTTTCTTT. This sequence encodes CAWLTRLPGQGGVNTEAFF.